The following is a TCR beta chain sequence with its context. Data came from immunoSEQ multiplex PCR; TCRdb stores just in-frame clones and leaves some out. The sample lists more than 50,000 clones, 85% to 90% occurring once. The sample's time point: neoterminal ileum biopsy at postoperative endoscopy, about 6 months after surgery. These data belong to a study of T cell repertoires in ileal Crohn's disease. CDR1 KGHSH and CDR2 LQKENI come from the germline V gene. V lost 0 bases, J lost 2 bases, and 7 bases lay in between. The CDR3 runs to 14 residues. Sequencing used ileal tissue. This sequence originates from an adult with Crohn's disease. The V gene is TRBV18, the J gene TRBJ2-5; D gene ambiguous. The chain's CDR3 is CASSPPQEQETQYF. The CDR3 DNA sequence: TGTGCCAGCTCACCACCGCAGGAACAAGAGACCCAGTACTTC.